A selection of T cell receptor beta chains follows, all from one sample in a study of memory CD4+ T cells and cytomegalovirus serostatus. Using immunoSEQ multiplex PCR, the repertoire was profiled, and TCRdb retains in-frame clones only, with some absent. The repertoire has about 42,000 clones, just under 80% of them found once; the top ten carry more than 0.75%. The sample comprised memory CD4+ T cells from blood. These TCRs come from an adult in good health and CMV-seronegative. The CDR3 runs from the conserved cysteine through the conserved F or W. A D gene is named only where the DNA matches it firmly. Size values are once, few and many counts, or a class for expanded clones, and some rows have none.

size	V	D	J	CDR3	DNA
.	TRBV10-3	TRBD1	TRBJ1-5	CAISDRDDQPQHF	TGTGCCATCTCCGACAGGGACGATCAGCCCCAGCATTTT
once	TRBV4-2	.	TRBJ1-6	CASSQPRQAYNSPLHF	TGTGCCAGCAGCCAGCCACGACAGGCTTATAATTCACCCCTCCACTTT
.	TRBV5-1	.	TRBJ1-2	CASSQQGLNYGYTF	TGCGCCAGCAGCCAACAGGGCCTAAACTATGGCTACACCTTC
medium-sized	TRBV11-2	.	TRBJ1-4	CASSRVPNEKLFF	TGTGCCAGCAGCCGTGTCCCCAATGAAAAACTGTTTTTT
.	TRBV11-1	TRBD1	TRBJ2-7	CASSTRDRRTRDEQYF	TGTGCCAGCAGCACCCGGGACAGACGGACGAGGGACGAGCAGTACTTC
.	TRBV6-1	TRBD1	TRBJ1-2	CASRATGEGGYTF	TGTGCCAGCAGGGCGACAGGGGAAGGAGGCTACACCTTC
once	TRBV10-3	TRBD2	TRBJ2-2	CATGGTTNTGELFF	TGTGCCACCGGGGGGACTACCAACACCGGGGAGCTGTTTTTT
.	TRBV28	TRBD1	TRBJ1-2	CASSLWEGQGGLYGYTF	TGTGCCAGCAGTTTATGGGAAGGGCAGGGGGGTCTCTATGGCTACACCTTC
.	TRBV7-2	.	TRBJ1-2	CASSLGPLGEGGNYGYTF	TGTGCCAGCAGCTTAGGACCCTTGGGGGAGGGGGGGAACTATGGCTACACCTTC
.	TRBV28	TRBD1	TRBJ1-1	CASILSRTGGRRYTEAFF	TGTGCCAGCATCCTAAGTCGGACAGGCGGACGAAGGTATACTGAAGCTTTCTTT
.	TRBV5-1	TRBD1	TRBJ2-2	CASSPGPGTGHTGELFF	TGCGCCAGCAGCCCCGGACCCGGGACAGGGCACACCGGGGAGCTGTTTTTT
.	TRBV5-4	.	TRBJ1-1	CASSQDSRLNTEAFF	TGCGCCAGCAGCCAAGATTCCAGGTTGAACACTGAAGCTTTCTTT
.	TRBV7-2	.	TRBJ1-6	CASSLGGGLNSPLHF	TGTGCCAGCAGCTTAGGGGGGGGGCTTAATTCACCCCTCCACTTT
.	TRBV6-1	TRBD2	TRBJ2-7	CASSEGAGVNSYEQYF	TGTGCCAGCAGCGAAGGGGCGGGGGTGAACTCCTACGAGCAGTACTTC